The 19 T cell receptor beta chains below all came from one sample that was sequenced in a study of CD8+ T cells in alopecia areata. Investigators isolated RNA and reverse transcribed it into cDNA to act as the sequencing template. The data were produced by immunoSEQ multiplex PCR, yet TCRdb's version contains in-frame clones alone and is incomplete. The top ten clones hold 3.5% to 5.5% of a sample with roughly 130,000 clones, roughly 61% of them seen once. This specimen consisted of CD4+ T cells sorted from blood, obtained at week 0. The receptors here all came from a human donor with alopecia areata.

The CDR3 spells CATSVGREGYNEQFF. The CDR3 region has the DNA TGTGCCACCAGCGTAGGTCGGGAAGGTTACAATGAGCAGTTCTTC. The rearrangement joins TRBV15 to TRBJ2-1; tentative D call: TRBD2 (5 bases). V was trimmed by 5 bases and J by 4 bases, leaving 15 bases between them. This CDR3 comprises 15 residues. The germline V gene encodes CDR1 LNHNV and CDR2 YYDKDF (reference sequence). The complete variable domain, with remaining parts taken from reference TRBV15 and TRBJ2-1, reads DAMVIQNPRYQVTQFGKPVTLSCSQTLNHNVMYWYQQKSSQAPKLLFHYYDKDFNNEADTPDNFQSRRPNTSFCFLDIRSPGLGDTAMYLCATSVGREGYNEQFFGPGTRLTVL.

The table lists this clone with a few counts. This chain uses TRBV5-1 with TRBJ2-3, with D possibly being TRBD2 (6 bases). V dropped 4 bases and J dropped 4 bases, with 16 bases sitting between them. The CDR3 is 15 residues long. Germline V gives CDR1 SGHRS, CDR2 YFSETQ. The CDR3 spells CASSGLLDGADTQYF. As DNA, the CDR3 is TGCGCCAGCAGCGGACTACTGGATGGCGCAGATACGCAGTATTTT.

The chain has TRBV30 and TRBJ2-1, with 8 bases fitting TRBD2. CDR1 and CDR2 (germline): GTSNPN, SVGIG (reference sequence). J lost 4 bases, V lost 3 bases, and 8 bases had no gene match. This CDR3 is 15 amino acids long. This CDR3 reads CAWSRNGRDYNEQFF. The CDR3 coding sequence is TGTGCCTGGAGCAGGAACGGGAGGGATTACAATGAGCAGTTCTTC. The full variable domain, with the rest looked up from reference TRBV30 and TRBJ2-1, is SQTIHQWPATLVQPVGSPLSLECTVEGTSNPNLYWYRQAAGRGLQLLFYSVGIGQISSEVPQNLSASRPQDRQFILSSKKLLLSDSGFYLCAWSRNGRDYNEQFFGPGTRLTVL.

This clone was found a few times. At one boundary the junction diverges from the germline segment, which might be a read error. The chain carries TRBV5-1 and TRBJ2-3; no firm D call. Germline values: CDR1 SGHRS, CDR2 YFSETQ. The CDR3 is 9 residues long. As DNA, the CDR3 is TGCGCCAGCAGCCCCCGGACGTTTTTT. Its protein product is CASSPRTFF.

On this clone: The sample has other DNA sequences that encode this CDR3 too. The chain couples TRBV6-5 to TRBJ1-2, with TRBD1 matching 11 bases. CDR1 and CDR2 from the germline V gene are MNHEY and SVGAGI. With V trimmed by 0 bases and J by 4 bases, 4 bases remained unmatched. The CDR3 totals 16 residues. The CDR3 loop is CASSYSGTGGAYGYTF. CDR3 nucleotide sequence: TGTGCCAGCAGTTACTCGGGGACAGGGGGAGCCTATGGCTACACCTTC.

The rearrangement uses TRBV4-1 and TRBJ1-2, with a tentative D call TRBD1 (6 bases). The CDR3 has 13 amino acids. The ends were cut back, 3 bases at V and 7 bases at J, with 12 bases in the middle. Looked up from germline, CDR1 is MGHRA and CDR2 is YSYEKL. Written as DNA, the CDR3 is TGCGCCAGCAGCCACTCACAGGGCGGTGGCTACACCTTC. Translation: CASSHSQGGGYTF.

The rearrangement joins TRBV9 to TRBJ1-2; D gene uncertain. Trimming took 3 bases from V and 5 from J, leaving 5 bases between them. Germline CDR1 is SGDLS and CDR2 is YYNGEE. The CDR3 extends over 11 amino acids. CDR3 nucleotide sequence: TGTGCCAGCAGCGGACCATATGGCTACACCTTC. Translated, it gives CASSGPYGYTF.

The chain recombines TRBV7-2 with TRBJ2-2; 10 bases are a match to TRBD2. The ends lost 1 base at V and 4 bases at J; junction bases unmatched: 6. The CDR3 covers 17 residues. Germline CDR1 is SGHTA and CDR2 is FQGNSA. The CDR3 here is CASSLERGGLSTGELFF. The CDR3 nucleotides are TGTGCCAGCAGCTTAGAGCGGGGGGGCCTGAGCACCGGGGAGCTGTTTTTT.

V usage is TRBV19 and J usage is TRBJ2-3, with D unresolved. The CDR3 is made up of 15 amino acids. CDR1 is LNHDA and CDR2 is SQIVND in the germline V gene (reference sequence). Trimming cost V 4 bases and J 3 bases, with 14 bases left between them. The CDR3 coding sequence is TGTGCCAGTAGTAGTGGGGTATCCGTGACAGATACGCAGTATTTT. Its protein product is CASSSGVSVTDTQYF.

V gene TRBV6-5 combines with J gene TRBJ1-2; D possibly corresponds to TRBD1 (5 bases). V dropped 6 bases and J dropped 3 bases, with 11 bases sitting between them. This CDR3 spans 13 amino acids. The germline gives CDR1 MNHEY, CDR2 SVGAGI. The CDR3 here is CASRTSRDYGYTF. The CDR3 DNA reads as TGTGCCAGCAGAACGTCCAGGGACTATGGCTACACCTTC.

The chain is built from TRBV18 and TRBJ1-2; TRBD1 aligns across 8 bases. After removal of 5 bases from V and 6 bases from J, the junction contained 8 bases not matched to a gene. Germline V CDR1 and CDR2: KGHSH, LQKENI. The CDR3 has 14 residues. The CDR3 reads CASSAGQGGDGYTF. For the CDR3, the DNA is TGTGCCAGCTCAGCCGGACAGGGAGGAGATGGCTACACCTTC.

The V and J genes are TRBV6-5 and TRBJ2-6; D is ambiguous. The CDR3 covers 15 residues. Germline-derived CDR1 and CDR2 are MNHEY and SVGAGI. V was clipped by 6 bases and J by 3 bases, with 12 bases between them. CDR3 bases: TGTGCCAGCAGGTCCCATCTGGATGGGGCCAACGTCCTGACTTTC. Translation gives CASRSHLDGANVLTF.

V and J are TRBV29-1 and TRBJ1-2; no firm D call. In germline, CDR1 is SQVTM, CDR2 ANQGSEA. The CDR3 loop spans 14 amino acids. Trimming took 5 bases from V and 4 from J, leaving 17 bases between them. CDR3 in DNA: TGCAGCGTTTCAGCGGACCACCGGGGCTATGGCTACACCTTC. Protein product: CSVSADHRGYGYTF.

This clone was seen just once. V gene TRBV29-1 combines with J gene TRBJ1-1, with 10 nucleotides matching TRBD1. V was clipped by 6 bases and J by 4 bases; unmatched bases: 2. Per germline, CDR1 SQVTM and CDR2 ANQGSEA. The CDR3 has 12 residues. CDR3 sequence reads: CSVGTGATEAFF. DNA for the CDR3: TGCAGCGTAGGGACAGGGGCCACTGAAGCTTTCTTT.

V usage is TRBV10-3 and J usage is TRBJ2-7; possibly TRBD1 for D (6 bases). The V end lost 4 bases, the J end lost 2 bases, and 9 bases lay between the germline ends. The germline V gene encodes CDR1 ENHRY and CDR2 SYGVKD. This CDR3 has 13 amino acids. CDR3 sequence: CAISVDRPYEQYF. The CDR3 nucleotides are TGTGCCATCAGTGTCGACAGGCCCTACGAGCAGTACTTC.

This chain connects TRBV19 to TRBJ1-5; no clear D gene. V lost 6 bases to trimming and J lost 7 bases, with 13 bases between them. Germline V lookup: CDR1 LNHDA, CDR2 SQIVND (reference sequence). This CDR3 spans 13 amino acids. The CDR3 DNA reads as TGTGCCAGTAGCCGTACAACTAGGCAGCCCCAGCATTTT. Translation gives CASSRTTRQPQHF.

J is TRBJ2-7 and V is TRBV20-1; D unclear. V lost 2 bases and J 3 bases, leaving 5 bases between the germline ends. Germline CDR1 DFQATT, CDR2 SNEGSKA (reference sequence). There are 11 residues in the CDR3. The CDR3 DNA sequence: TGCAGTGCTAGACCCGACTACGAGCAGTACTTC. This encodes CSARPDYEQYF.

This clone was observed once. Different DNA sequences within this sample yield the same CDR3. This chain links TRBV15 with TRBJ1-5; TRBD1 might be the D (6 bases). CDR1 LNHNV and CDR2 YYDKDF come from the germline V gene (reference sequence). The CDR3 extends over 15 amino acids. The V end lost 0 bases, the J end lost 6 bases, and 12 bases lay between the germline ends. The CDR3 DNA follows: TGTGCCACCAGCAGAGATCCCGGAGGGGGTCAGCCCCAGCATTTT. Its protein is CATSRDPGGGQPQHF.

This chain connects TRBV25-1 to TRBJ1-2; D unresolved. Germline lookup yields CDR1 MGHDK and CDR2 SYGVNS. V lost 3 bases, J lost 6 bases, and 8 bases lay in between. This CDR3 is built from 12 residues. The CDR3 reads CASSDLTDGYTF. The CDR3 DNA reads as TGTGCCAGCAGTGACCTTACAGATGGCTACACCTTC.